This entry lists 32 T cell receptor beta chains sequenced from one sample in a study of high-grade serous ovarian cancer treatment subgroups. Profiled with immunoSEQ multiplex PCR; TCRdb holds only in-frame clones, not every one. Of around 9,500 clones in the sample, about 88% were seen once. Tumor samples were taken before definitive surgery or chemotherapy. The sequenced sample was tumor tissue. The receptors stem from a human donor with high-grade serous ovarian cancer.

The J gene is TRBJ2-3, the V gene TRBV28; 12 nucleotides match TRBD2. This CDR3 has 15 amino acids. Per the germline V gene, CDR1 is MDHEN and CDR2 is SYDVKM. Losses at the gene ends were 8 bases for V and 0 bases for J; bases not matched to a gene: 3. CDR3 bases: TGTGCCAGCCCTAGCGGGGGGGTAAGCACAGATACGCAGTATTTT. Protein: CASPSGGVSTDTQYF.

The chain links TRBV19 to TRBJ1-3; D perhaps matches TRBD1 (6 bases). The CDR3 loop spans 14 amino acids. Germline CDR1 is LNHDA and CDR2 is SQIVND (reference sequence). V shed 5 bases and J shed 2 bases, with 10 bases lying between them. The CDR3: CASSPGQAGNTIYF. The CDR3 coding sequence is TGTGCCAGTAGTCCGGGACAAGCTGGAAACACCATATATTTT. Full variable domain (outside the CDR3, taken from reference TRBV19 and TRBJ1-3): DGGITQSPKYLFRKEGQNVTLSCEQNLNHDAMYWYRQDPGQGLRLIYYSQIVNDFQKGDIAEGYSVSREKKESFPLTVTSAQKNPTAFYLCASSPGQAGNTIYFGEGSWLTVV.

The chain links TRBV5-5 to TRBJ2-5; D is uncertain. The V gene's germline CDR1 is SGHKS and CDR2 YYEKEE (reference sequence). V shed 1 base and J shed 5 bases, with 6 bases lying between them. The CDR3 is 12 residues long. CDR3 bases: TGTGCCAGCAGCTTGTTCCCCGAGACCCAGTACTTC. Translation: CASSLFPETQYF.

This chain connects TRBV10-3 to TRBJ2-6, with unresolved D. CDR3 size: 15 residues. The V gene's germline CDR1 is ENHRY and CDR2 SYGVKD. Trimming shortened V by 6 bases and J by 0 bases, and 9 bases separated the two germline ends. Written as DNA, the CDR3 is TGTGCCATCAGCGGAAGCTTCTCTGGGGCCAACGTCCTGACTTTC. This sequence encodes CAISGSFSGANVLTF.

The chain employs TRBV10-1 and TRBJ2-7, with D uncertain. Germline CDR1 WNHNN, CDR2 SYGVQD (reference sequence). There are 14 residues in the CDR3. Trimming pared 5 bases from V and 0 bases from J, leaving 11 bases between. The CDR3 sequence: CASSQAGSSYEQYF. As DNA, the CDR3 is TGCGCCAGCAGTCAGGCAGGAAGCTCCTACGAGCAGTACTTC.

The CDR3 protein is CASSSGQGAGDEQFF. The CDR3 DNA sequence: TGTGCCAGCAGCTCCGGGCAGGGGGCGGGAGATGAGCAGTTCTTC. This chain links TRBV11-3 with TRBJ2-1; possibly TRBD1 for D (8 bases). This CDR3 spans 15 amino acids. V lost 4 bases to trimming and J lost 8 bases, with 18 bases between them. The germline V gene has CDR1 SGHNT and CDR2 YENEEA.

DNA of the CDR3: TGTGCCAGCTCACCTGACAGGACCCCTAACTCACCCCTCCACTTT. Encoded protein: CASSPDRTPNSPLHF. The rearrangement links TRBV18 to TRBJ1-6, with a possible D match to TRBD1 (6 bases). Trimming took 3 bases from V and 10 from J, leaving 16 bases between them. The CDR3 is made up of 15 amino acids. Germline loops: CDR1 KGHSH, CDR2 LQKENI.

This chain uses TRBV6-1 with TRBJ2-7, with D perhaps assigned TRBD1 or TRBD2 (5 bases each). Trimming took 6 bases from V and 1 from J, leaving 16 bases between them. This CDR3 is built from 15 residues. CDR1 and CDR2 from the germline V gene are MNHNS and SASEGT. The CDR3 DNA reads TGTGCCAGCAGAGACTTACGGGACCGATCCTACGAGCAGTACTTC. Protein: CASRDLRDRSYEQYF.

The chain's CDR3 is CASGFYYEQYF. For the CDR3, the DNA is TGTGCCAGCGGATTCTACTACGAGCAGTACTTC. This rearrangement joins TRBV27 to TRBJ2-7; D gene uncertain. This CDR3 is 11 amino acids long. CDR1 and CDR2 (germline): MNHEY, SMNVEV (reference sequence). V lost 8 bases and J 3 bases, leaving 8 bases between the germline ends.

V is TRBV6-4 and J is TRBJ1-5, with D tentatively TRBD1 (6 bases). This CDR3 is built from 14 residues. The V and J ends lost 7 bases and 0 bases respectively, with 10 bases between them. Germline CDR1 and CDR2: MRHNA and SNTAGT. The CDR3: CASTRTASNQPQHF. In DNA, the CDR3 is TGTGCCAGCACCCGGACAGCTAGCAATCAGCCCCAGCATTTT.

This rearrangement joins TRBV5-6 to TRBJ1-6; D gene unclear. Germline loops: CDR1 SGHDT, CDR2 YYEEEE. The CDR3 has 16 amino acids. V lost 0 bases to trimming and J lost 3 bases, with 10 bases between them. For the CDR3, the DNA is TGTGCCAGCAGCTTGGGTGGGGTTCTCTATAATTCACCCCTCCACTTT. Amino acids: CASSLGGVLYNSPLHF.

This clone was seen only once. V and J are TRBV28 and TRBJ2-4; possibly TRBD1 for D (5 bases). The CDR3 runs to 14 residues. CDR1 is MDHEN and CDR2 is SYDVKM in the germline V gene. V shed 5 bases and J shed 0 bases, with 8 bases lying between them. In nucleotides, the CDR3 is TGTGCCAGCAGTCGACAGTTAGCCAAAAACATTCAGTACTTC. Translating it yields CASSRQLAKNIQYF.

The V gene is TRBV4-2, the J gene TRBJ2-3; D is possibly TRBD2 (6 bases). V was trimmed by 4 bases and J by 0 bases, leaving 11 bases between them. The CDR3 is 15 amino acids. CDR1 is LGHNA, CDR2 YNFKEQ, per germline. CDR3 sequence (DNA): TGTGCCAGCAGCCCCTTAGCGGTTAGCACAGATACGCAGTATTTT. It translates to CASSPLAVSTDTQYF.

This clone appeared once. The CDR3 protein is CASSFLFGRGQAGELFF. In nucleotides, the CDR3 is TGTGCCAGCAGTTTCCTATTCGGCAGGGGGCAGGCCGGGGAGCTGTTTTTT. The chain has TRBV28 and TRBJ2-2, with TRBD1 matching over 8 bases. J gave up 6 bases and V 3 bases, and 12 bases lay outside the gene matches. This CDR3 contains 17 residues. CDR1 and CDR2 (germline): MDHEN, SYDVKM.

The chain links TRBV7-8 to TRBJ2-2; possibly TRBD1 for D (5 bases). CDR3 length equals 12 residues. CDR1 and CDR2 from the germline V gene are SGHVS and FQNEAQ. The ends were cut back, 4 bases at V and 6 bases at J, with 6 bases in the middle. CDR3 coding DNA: TGTGCCAGCAGCTGGGGCTCCGGGGAGCTGTTTTTT. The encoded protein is CASSWGSGELFF. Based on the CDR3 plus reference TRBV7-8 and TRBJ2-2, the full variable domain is GAGVSQSPRYKVAKRGQDVALRCDPISGHVSLFWYQQALGQGPEFLTYFQNEAQLDKSGLPSDRFFAERPEGSVSTLKIQRTQQEDSAVYLCASSWGSGELFFGEGSRLTVL.

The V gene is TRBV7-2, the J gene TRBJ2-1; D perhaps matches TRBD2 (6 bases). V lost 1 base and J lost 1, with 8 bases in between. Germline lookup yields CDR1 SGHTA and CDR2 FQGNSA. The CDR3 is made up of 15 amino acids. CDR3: CASSLGRGSYNEQFF. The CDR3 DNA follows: TGTGCCAGCAGCTTAGGGCGGGGATCCTACAATGAGCAGTTCTTC.

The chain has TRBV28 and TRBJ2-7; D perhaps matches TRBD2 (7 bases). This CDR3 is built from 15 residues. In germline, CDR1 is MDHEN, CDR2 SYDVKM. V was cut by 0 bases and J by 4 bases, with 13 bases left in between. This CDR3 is CASSLWRGPVYEQYF. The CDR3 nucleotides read TGTGCCAGCAGTTTATGGCGGGGGCCCGTATACGAGCAGTACTTC. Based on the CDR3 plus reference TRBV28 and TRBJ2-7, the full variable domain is DVKVTQSSRYLVKRTGEKVFLECVQDMDHENMFWYRQDPGLGLRLIYFSYDVKMKEKGDIPEGYSVSREKKERFSLILESASTNQTSMYLCASSLWRGPVYEQYFGPGTRLTVT.

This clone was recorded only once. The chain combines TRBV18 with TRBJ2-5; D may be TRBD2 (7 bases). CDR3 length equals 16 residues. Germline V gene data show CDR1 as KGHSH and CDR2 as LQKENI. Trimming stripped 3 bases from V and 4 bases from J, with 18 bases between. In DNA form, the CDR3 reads TGTGCCAGCTCACCTAAGCACGGCGGGGGCCCAGAGACCCAGTACTTC. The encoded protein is CASSPKHGGGPETQYF.

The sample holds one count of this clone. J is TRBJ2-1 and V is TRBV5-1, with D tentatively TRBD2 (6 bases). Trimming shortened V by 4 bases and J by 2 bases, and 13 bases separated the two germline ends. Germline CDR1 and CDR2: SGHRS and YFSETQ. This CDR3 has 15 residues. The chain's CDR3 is CASSPDYIAYNEQFF. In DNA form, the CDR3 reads TGCGCCAGCAGCCCGGACTATATCGCCTACAATGAGCAGTTCTTC.

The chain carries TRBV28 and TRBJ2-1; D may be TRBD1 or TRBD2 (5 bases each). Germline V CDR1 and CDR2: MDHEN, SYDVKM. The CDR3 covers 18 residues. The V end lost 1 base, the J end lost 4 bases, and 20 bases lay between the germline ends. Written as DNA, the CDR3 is TGTGCCAGCAGTTTATATGGGACGGTAGGGGTTAGTTACAATGAGCAGTTCTTC. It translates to CASSLYGTVGVSYNEQFF.

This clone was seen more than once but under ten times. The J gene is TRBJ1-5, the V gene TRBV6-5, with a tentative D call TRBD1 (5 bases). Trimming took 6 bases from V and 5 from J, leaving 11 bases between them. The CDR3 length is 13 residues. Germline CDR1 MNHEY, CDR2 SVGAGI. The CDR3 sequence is CASRATDHQPQHF. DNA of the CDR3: TGTGCCAGCAGGGCGACAGACCATCAGCCCCAGCATTTT.

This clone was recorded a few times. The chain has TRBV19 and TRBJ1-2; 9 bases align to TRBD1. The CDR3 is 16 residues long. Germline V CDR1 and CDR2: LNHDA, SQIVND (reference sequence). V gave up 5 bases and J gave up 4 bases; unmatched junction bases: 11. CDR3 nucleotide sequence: TGTGCCAGTAGTCTCTCCGGGACAGGGATTCCCTATGGCTACACCTTC. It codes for CASSLSGTGIPYGYTF. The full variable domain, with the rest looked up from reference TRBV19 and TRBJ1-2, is DGGITQSPKYLFRKEGQNVTLSCEQNLNHDAMYWYRQDPGQGLRLIYYSQIVNDFQKGDIAEGYSVSREKKESFPLTVTSAQKNPTAFYLCASSLSGTGIPYGYTFGSGTRLTVV.

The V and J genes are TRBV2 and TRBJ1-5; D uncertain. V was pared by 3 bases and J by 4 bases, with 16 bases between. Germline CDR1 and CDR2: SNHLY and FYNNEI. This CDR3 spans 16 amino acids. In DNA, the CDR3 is TGTGCCAGCAGTGACTTGCTGGCAGTTCAGAATCAGCCCCAGCATTTT. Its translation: CASSDLLAVQNQPQHF.

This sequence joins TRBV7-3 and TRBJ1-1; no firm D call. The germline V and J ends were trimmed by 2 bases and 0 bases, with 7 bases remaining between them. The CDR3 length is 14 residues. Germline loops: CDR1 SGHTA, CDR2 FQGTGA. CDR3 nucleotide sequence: TGTGCCAGCAGCTTAGGCACCTTGAACACTGAAGCTTTCTTT. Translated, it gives CASSLGTLNTEAFF.

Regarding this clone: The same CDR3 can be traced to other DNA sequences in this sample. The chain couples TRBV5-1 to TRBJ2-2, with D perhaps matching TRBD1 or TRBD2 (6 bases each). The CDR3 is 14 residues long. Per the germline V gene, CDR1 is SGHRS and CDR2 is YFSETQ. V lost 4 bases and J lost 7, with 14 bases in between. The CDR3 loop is CASSRAEGGGELFF. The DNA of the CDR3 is TGCGCCAGCAGCCGAGCGGAGGGGGGCGGGGAGCTGTTTTTT. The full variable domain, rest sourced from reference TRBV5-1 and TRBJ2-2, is KAGVTQTPRYLIKTRGQQVTLSCSPISGHRSVSWYQQTPGQGLQFLFEYFSETQRNKGNFPGRFSGRQFSNSRSEMNVSTLELGDSALYLCASSRAEGGGELFFGEGSRLTVL.

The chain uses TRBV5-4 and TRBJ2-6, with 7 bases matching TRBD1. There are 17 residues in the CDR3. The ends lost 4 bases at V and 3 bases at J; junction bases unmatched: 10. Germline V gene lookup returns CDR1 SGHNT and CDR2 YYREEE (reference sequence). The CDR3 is CASSAEGGVLGANVLTF. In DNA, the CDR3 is TGTGCCAGCAGCGCAGAAGGGGGCGTGCTTGGGGCCAACGTCCTGACTTTC.

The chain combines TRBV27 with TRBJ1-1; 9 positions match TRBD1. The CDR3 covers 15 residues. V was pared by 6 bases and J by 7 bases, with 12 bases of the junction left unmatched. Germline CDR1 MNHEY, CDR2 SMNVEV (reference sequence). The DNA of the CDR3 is TGTGCCAGCAGCTTAGCCGCGGGACAGGGTCATGAAGCTTTCTTT. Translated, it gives CASSLAAGQGHEAFF.

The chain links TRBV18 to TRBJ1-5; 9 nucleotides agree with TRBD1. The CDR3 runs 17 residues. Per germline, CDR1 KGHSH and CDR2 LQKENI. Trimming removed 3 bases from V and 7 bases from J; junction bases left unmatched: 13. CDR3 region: CASSPGPGQGTGQPQHF. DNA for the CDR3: TGTGCCAGCTCACCTGGACCGGGACAGGGCACGGGACAGCCCCAGCATTTT.

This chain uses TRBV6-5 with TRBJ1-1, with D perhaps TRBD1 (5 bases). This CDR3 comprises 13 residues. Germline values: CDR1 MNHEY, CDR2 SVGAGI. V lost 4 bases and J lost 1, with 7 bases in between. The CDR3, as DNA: TGTGCCAGCAGTTTGACAGCGAACACTGAAGCTTTCTTT. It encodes CASSLTANTEAFF.

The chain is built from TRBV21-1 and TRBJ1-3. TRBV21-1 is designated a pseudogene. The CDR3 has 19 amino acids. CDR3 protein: CASSNIGVGGEGSGNTIYF. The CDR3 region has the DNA TGTGCCAGCAGCAATATTGGGGTTGGCGGAGAAGGATCTGGAAACACCATATATTTT.

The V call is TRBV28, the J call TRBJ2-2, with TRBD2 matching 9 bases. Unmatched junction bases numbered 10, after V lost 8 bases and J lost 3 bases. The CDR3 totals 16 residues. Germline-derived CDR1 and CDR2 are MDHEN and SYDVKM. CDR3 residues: CASLNSGSSDTGELFF. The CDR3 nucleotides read TGTGCCAGCCTAAATAGCGGGAGCTCCGACACCGGGGAGCTGTTTTTT.

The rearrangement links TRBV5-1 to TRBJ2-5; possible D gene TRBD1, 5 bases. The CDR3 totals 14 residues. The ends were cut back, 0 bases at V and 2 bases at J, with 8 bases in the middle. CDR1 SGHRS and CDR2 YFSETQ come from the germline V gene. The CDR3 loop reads CASSLGAGQETQYF. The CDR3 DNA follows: TGCGCCAGCAGCTTGGGGGCAGGGCAAGAGACCCAGTACTTC.